The T cell receptor beta chain described here comes from a study of shared clonotypes between healthy human individuals. On this clone itself: In the same sample, other DNA sequences code for this CDR3.

V shed 4 bases and J shed 0 bases, with 7 bases lying between them. The length of the CDR3 is 13 residues. The germline gives CDR1 MNHEY, CDR2 SMNVEV (reference sequence). Data came from immunoSEQ multiplex PCR; TCRdb stores just in-frame clones and leaves some out. The table includes over a million clones, 95% to 99% detected once. Sequencing was performed on naive CD4+ T cells sorted from blood. Subset of the sample: CD45RA+ positively selected. The V and J genes are TRBV27 and TRBJ2-7; D is uncertain. The receptor was derived from a man aged 25 to 40 in good health. The CDR3 here is CASSSRRSYEQYF. In DNA, the CDR3 is TGTGCCAGCAGTTCCAGACGCTCCTACGAGCAGTACTTC.